The 21 T cell receptor beta chains presented below share a single source sample, sequenced in a study of spatial heterogeneity in lung cancer. Stated time point: sample taken at primary tumor resection. These receptors are not linked to any known antigen. General study findings and limits: The number of expanded tumor alpha and beta chains correlated with mutation number.

MiXCR, run by TCRdb on the 5' RACE reads, gives a single entry per CDR3 protein. The table lists thousands of distinct CDR3 sequences, 8% to 10% of them singletons. The source material was lung tumor tissue, sampled at surgery. These receptors originate from a male donor with early-stage non-small cell lung cancer.

This clonotype has a count of ten or more. This chain connects TRBV3-1 to TRBJ1-1; 8 bases are shared with TRBD1. J lost 1 base, V lost 3 bases, and 7 bases had no gene match. The CDR3 consists of 16 residues. Germline-derived CDR1 and CDR2 are LGHDT and YNNKEL (reference sequence). The CDR3 reads CASSHTAGTGNTEAFF. The DNA of the CDR3 is TGTGCCAGCAGCCACACGGCCGGGACAGGGAACACTGAAGCTTTCTTT.

The chain links TRBV29-1 to TRBJ1-6; no firm D call. Between the trimmed V and J ends, which lost 8 bases and 6 bases, there was a span of 14 bases. The CDR3 is made up of 13 amino acids. Germline CDR1 reads SQVTM; CDR2 reads ANQGSEA. The CDR3 DNA follows: TGCAGCTGCGTAGAGGAACTTAATTCACCCCTCCACTTT. Translation: CSCVEELNSPLHF. The full variable domain, completed using reference TRBV29-1 and TRBJ1-6, is SAVISQKPSRDICQRGTSLTIQCQVDSQVTMMFWYRQQPGQSLTLIATANQGSEATYESGFVIDKFPISRPNLTFSTLTVSNMSPEDSSIYLCSCVEELNSPLHFGNGTRLTVT.

This clonotype was seen many times. This chain's CDR3 is CASSLGLNEQFF. The CDR3, as DNA: TGTGCCAGCAGTCTGGGGCTTAATGAGCAGTTCTTC. V and J are TRBV7-3 and TRBJ2-1, with D maybe TRBD1 (5 bases). The CDR3 totals 12 residues. From germline, CDR1 is SGHTA and CDR2 FQGTGA. V shed 6 bases and J shed 7 bases, with 10 bases lying between them.

By sample fraction, this clonotype is medium-sized. The chain employs TRBV19 and TRBJ1-2; 9 nucleotides line up with TRBD1. V trimming: 4 bases; J trimming: 5 bases; junction bases outside the gene matches: 5. Germline lookup yields CDR1 LNHDA and CDR2 SQIVND (reference sequence). The CDR3 runs 14 residues. The chain's CDR3 is CASSRDREAYGYTF. CDR3 nucleotide sequence: TGTGCCAGTAGTAGGGACAGGGAGGCGTATGGCTACACCTTC.

This clonotype was seen a handful of times. The chain is built from TRBV28 and TRBJ1-3, with TRBD1 as a possible D gene (6 bases). The CDR3 loop spans 13 amino acids. Trimming took 6 bases from V and 9 from J, leaving 15 bases between them. Germline V gene lookup returns CDR1 MDHEN and CDR2 SYDVKM. In DNA form, the CDR3 reads TGTGCCAGCAGAAGTCCTAGGGGGTTCACCATATATTTT. Translation: CASRSPRGFTIYF.

This clonotype rates as medium-sized. This chain's CDR3 is CSVGVTGANVLTF. The CDR3 DNA is TGCAGCGTTGGGGTTACTGGGGCCAACGTCCTGACTTTC. V and J are TRBV29-1 and TRBJ2-6; D ambiguous. The germline gives CDR1 SQVTM, CDR2 ANQGSEA. CDR3 size: 13 residues. V lost 4 bases, J lost 2 bases, and 6 bases lay in between.

By frequency in the sample, this clonotype is medium-sized. The V gene is TRBV7-9, the J gene TRBJ1-4, with 7 bases fitting TRBD1. Losses at the gene ends were 5 bases for V and 11 bases for J; bases not matched to a gene: 11. Germline V CDR1 and CDR2: SEHNR, FQNEAQ (reference sequence). The CDR3 sequence is 14 residues long. The CDR3 sequence: CASSPSFDRAKLFF. CDR3 nucleotide sequence: TGTGCCAGCAGCCCCTCTTTCGACAGGGCCAAACTGTTTTTT.

In its sample, this clonotype is medium-sized (0.01 to 0.1%). V usage is TRBV19 and J usage is TRBJ1-2; D gene unclear. This CDR3 has 13 amino acids. Germline loops: CDR1 LNHDA, CDR2 SQIVND (reference sequence). V was shortened by 1 base and J by 8 bases, with 11 bases between the two germline ends. CDR3 DNA sequence: TGTGCCAGTAGTATAGGACCGGTGATAGGCTACACCTTC. Encoded protein: CASSIGPVIGYTF.

This clonotype counts as medium-sized (0.01 to 0.1%). V gene TRBV19 combines with J gene TRBJ1-2; 7 positions match TRBD1. This CDR3 is built from 13 residues. V lost 5 bases, J lost 7 bases, and 7 bases stayed unmatched. From germline, CDR1 is LNHDA and CDR2 SQIVND (reference sequence). For the CDR3, the DNA is TGTGCCAGTAGTGTAACAGGGGATCGTGGCTACACCTTC. Translation gives CASSVTGDRGYTF.

Within the sample, this clonotype is medium-sized. This chain links TRBV30 with TRBJ1-1, with D unresolved. Per germline, CDR1 GTSNPN and CDR2 SVGIG (reference sequence). This CDR3 is built from 11 residues. V was cut by 5 bases and J by 1 base, with 5 bases left in between. The chain's CDR3 is CAWAGNTEAFF. The DNA for the CDR3 is TGTGCCTGGGCAGGGAACACTGAAGCTTTCTTT.

This clonotype was seen repeatedly, ten times or more. This chain connects TRBV4-2 to TRBJ2-4; D might be TRBD1 (6 bases). CDR3 length equals 18 residues. Germline V CDR1 and CDR2: LGHNA, YNFKEQ. The V end was cut by 0 bases, the J end by 0 bases, with 15 bases between. The CDR3: CASSQDARTASAKNIQYF. The CDR3 DNA follows: TGTGCCAGCAGCCAAGATGCCAGGACAGCTTCAGCCAAAAACATTCAGTACTTC.

By sample fraction, this clonotype is medium-sized. The gene calls are TRBV20-1 and TRBJ2-1; D possibly corresponds to TRBD2 (7 bases). This CDR3 is 20 amino acids long. The V end lost 3 bases, the J end lost 2 bases, and 29 bases lay between the germline ends. Germline V gene data show CDR1 as DFQATT and CDR2 as SNEGSKA (reference sequence). The DNA of the CDR3 is TGCAGTGCTAGGATTGTGGCGGGACATACCGGGACTACTCCCTACAATGAGCAGTTCTTC. Translation gives CSARIVAGHTGTTPYNEQFF.

About this clonotype: It may be a read error: a sequence one base away is much more abundant. The chain is built from TRBV7-2 and TRBJ2-5; tentatively, D is TRBD2 (5 bases). Germline V lookup: CDR1 SGHTA, CDR2 FQGNSA. This CDR3 contains 15 residues. CDR3 coding DNA: TGTGTCAGCAGCTTAGGAGTAGGCGGGTGGGAGACCCAGTACTTC. Residues: CVSSLGVGGWETQYF.

This clonotype came up many times. This chain links TRBV12-3 or TRBV12-4 with TRBJ2-2; D is unresolved. Between the trimmed V and J ends, which lost 7 bases and 4 bases, there was a span of 13 bases. This CDR3 spans 14 amino acids. CDR3: CASTLRVFTGELFF. CDR3 DNA sequence: TGTGCCAGCACCCTCCGGGTCTTCACCGGGGAGCTGTTTTTT.

This clonotype is categorized as medium-sized. V usage is TRBV28 and J usage is TRBJ1-5, with D hard to call. Germline values: CDR1 MDHEN, CDR2 SYDVKM. The CDR3 covers 12 residues. The V and J ends lost 7 bases and 2 bases respectively, with 6 bases between them. CDR3 region: CASIQGNQPQHF. CDR3 bases: TGTGCCAGCATCCAGGGCAATCAGCCCCAGCATTTT.

This clonotype was seen a few times. This chain joins TRBV29-1 and TRBJ2-5, with D perhaps matching TRBD2 (5 bases). Between the trimmed V and J ends, which lost 7 bases and 13 bases, there was a span of 19 bases. Germline CDR1 reads SQVTM; CDR2 reads ANQGSEA. This CDR3 is 11 amino acids long. DNA for the CDR3: TGCAGCGCCCTTGAACTAGGACTCTTGTACTTC. Amino acid sequence: CSALELGLLYF.

This clonotype appeared a few times. A junction boundary mismatches the germline segment, possibly from a read error. Written as DNA, the CDR3 is TGTGCTAGCAGCGCCGGGACAGGGAGTCAAGAGACCCAGTACTTC. Translation: CASSAGTGSQETQYF. The chain carries TRBV7-7 and TRBJ2-5, with 9 bases identical to TRBD1. Germline V gene lookup returns CDR1 SSHAT and CDR2 FNYEAQ (reference sequence). This CDR3 spans 15 amino acids.

The genes are TRBV2 and TRBJ1-1; unclear D gene. V was cut by 4 bases and J by 1 base, with 10 bases left in between. CDR1 and CDR2 (germline): SNHLY, FYNNEI. The CDR3 sequence is 14 residues long. The CDR3 nucleotides read TGTGCCAGCAGTGTCGGCAGGAGGAACACTGAAGCTTTCTTT. It codes for CASSVGRRNTEAFF.

This clonotype was detected ten times or more. The V and J genes are TRBV7-6 and TRBJ2-1, with 12 bases fitting TRBD2. The V segment lost 3 bases and the J segment 9 bases; nucleotides outside the gene matches: 12. This CDR3 is built from 17 residues. Germline CDR1 is SGHVS and CDR2 is FNYEAQ. The CDR3 reads CASSLTGGTSGLGEQFF. The CDR3 bases are TGTGCCAGCAGCTTGACCGGGGGGACTAGCGGGTTAGGTGAGCAGTTCTTC. Complete variable domain (other parts from reference TRBV7-6 and TRBJ2-1): GAGVSQSPRYKVTKRGQDVALRCDPISGHVSLYWYRQALGQGPEFLTYFNYEAQQDKSGLPNDRFSAERPEGSISTLTIQRTEQRDSAMYRCASSLTGGTSGLGEQFFGPGTRLTVL.

This clonotype has at least ten counts. This chain connects TRBV18 to TRBJ1-2; 9 bases map to TRBD1. Per the germline V gene, CDR1 is KGHSH and CDR2 is LQKENI. J lost 4 bases, V lost 3 bases, and 6 bases had no gene match. The CDR3 consists of 15 residues. The CDR3 loop is CASSPSAGQGYGYTF. In DNA, the CDR3 is TGTGCCAGCTCACCCTCGGCGGGACAGGGCTATGGCTACACCTTC.

This clonotype is labeled as medium-sized (0.01 to 0.1%). The CDR3 protein is CATSKGKGAEAFF. The DNA of the CDR3 is TGTGCCACCAGCAAAGGGAAAGGGGCTGAAGCTTTCTTT. The genes are TRBV15 and TRBJ1-1; tentative D call: TRBD1 (5 bases). Germline-derived CDR1 and CDR2 are LNHNV and YYDKDF (reference sequence). The V end lost 4 bases, the J end lost 6 bases, and 12 bases lay between the germline ends. The CDR3 runs 13 residues.